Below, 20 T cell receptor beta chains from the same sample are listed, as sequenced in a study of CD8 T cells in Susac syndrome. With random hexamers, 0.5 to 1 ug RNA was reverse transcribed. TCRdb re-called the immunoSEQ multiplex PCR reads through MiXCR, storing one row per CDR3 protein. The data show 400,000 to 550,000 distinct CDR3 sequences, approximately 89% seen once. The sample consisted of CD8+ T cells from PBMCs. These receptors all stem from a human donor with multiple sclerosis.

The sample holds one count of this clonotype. The CDR3 bases are TGTGCCAGCACCCCCGTGTGGGGTAGCACAGATACGCAGTATTTT. It is translated as CASTPVWGSTDTQYF. J is TRBJ2-3 and V is TRBV6-5; no clear D gene. This CDR3 region has 15 residues. Deletions cut 7 bases from V and 0 bases from J, with 14 bases between. The germline V gene encodes CDR1 MNHEY and CDR2 SVGAGI.

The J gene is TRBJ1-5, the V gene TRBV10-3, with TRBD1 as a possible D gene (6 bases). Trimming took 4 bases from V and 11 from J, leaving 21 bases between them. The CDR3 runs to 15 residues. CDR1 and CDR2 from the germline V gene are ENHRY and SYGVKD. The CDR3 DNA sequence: TGTGCCATCAGTGCCCGTGAACAGGGTGCTTGGGCCCAGCATTTT. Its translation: CAISAREQGAWAQHF.

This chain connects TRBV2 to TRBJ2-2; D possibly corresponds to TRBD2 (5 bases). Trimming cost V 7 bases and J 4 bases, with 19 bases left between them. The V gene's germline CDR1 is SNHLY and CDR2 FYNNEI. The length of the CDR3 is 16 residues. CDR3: CASNYGEGPLTGELFF. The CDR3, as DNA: TGTGCCAGCAACTACGGAGAGGGTCCCCTCACCGGGGAGCTGTTTTTT.

This CDR3 reads CASSPWAGTNNEQFF. In DNA, the CDR3 is TGTGCCAGCAGCCCCTGGGCGGGGACCAACAATGAGCAGTTCTTC. This sequence joins TRBV7-3 and TRBJ2-1; tentatively, D is TRBD2 (6 bases). Trimming removed 5 bases at V and 5 bases at J, with 16 bases between. CDR3 length equals 15 residues. The germline CDR1 and CDR2 sequences are SGHTA and FQGTGA.

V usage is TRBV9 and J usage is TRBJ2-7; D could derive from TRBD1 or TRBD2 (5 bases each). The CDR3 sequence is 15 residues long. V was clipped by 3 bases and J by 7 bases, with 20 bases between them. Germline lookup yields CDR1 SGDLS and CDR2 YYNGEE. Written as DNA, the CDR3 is TGTGCCAGCAGCGCCTCCACCGGGACGGAGTGGGAGCAGTACTTC. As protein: CASSASTGTEWEQYF.

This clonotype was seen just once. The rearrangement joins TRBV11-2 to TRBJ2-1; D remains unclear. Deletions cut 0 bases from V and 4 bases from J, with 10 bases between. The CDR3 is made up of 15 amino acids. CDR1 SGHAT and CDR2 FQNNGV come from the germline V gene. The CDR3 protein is CASSLDIFPYNEQFF. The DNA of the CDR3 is TGTGCCAGCAGCTTAGATATATTCCCGTACAATGAGCAGTTCTTC.

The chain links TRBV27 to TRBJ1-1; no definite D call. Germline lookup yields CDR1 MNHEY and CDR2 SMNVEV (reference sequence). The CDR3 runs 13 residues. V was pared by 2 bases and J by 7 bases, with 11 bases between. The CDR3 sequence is CASSLGSVGEAFF. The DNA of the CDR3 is TGTGCCAGCAGTTTAGGATCGGTTGGTGAAGCTTTCTTT.

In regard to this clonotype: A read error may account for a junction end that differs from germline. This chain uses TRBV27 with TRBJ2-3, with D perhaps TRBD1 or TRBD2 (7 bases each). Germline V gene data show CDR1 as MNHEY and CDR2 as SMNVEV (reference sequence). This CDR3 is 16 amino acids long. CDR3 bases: TGTGCCAGCAGTTTCAGGGGGGGCGGCCGCACGGATACGCAGTATTTT. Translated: CASSFRGGGRTDTQYF.

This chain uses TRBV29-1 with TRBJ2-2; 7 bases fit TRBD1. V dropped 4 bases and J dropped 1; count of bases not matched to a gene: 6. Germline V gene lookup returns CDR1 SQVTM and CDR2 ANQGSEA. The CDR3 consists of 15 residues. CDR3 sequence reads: CSVAPGTENTGELFF. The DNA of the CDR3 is TGCAGCGTTGCCCCCGGGACAGAGAACACCGGGGAGCTGTTTTTT.

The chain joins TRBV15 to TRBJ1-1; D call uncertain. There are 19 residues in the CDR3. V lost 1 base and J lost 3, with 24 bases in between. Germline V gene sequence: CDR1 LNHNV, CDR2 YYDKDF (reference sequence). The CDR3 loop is CATSRVILVSRVRHTEAFF. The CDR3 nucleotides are TGTGCCACCAGCAGAGTAATTTTGGTATCGAGGGTTAGGCACACTGAAGCTTTCTTT. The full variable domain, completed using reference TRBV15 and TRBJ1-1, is DAMVIQNPRYQVTQFGKPVTLSCSQTLNHNVMYWYQQKSSQAPKLLFHYYDKDFNNEADTPDNFQSRRPNTSFCFLDIRSPGLGDTAMYLCATSRVILVSRVRHTEAFFGQGTRLTVV.

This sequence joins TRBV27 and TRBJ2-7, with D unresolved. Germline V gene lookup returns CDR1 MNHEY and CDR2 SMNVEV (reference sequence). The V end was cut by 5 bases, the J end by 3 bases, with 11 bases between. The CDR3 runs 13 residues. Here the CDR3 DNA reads TGTGCCAGCAGTGAGTCCATTTACTACGAGCAGTACTTC. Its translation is CASSESIYYEQYF.

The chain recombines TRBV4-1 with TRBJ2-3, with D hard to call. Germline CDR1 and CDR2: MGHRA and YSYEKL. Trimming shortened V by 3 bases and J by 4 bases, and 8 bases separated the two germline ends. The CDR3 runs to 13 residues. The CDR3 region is CASSQEGPDTQYF. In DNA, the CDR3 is TGCGCCAGCAGCCAGGAAGGCCCAGATACGCAGTATTTT.

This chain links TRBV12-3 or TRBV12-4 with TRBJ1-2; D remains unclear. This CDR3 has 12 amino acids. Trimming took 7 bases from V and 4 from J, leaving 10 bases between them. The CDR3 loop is CASTWASYGYTF. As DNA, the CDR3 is TGTGCCAGCACCTGGGCCAGCTATGGCTACACCTTC.

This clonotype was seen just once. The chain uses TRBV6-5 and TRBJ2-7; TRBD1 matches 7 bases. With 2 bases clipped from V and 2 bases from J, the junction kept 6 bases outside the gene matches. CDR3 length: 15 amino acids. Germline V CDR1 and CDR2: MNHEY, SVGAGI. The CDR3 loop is CASSYAGQETYEQYF. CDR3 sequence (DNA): TGTGCCAGCAGTTACGCAGGACAGGAGACCTACGAGCAGTACTTC.

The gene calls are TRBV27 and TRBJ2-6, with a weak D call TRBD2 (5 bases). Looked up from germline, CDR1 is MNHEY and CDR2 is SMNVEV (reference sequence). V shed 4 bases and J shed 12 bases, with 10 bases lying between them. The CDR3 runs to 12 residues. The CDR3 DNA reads TGTGCCAGCAGTTCCGGGCGGGCCGTCCTGACTTTC. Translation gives CASSSGRAVLTF. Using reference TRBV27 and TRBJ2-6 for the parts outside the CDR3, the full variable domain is EAQVTQNPRYLITVTGKKLTVTCSQNMNHEYMSWYRQDPGLGLRQIYYSMNVEVTDKGDVPEGYKVSRKEKRNFPLILESPSPNQTSLYFCASSSGRAVLTFGAGSRLTVL.

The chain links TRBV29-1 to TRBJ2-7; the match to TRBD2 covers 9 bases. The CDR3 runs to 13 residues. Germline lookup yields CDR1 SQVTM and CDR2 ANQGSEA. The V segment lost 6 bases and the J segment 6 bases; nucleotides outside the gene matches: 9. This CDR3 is CSVNIAGVFEQYF. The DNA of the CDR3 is TGCAGCGTAAACATAGCGGGGGTCTTCGAGCAGTACTTC.

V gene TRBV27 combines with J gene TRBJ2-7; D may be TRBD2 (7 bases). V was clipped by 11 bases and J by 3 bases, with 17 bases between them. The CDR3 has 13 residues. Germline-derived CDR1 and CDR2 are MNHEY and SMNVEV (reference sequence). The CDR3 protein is CASGEGSNYEQYF. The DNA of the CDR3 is TGTGCCTCAGGGGAGGGGTCGAACTACGAGCAGTACTTC.

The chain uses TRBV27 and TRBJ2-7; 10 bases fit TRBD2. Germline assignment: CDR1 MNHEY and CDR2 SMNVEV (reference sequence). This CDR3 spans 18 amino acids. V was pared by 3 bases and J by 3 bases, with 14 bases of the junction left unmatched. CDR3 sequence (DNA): TGTGCCAGCAGTTTCCACCCCGTTGAGCGGGAGGGCATCTACGAGCAGTACTTC. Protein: CASSFHPVEREGIYEQYF.

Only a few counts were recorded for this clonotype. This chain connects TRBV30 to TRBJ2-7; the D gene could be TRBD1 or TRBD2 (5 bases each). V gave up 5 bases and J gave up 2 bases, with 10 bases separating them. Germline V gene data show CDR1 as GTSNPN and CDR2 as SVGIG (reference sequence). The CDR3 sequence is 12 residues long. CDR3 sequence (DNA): TGTGCCTGGGGGGACGAAGCCTACGAGCAGTACTTC. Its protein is CAWGDEAYEQYF.

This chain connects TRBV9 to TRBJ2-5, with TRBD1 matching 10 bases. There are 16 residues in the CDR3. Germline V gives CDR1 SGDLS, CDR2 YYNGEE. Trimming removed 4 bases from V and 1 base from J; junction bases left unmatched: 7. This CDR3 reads CASSYRQGAFQETQYF. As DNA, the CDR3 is TGTGCCAGCAGCTATAGACAGGGGGCTTTCCAAGAGACCCAGTACTTC.